This T cell receptor (beta chain) was identified in a study of CD4+ T cells in melanoma. Only in-frame clones appear in the TCRdb table, and some are missing; sequencing was by immunoSEQ multiplex PCR. The data contain about 140,000 clones, over 90% of them seen just once; the ten biggest clones take up 1.5%. The CDR3 has 13 residues. The V and J ends lost 4 bases and 4 bases respectively, with 10 bases between them. The germline V gene encodes CDR1 MGHRA and CDR2 YSYEKL. The V gene is TRBV4-1, the J gene TRBJ2-5; a possible D gene is TRBD1 (6 bases). This sequence was found in a human donor with melanoma. This CDR3 is CASSRLRGETQYF. The DNA for the CDR3 is TGCGCCAGCAGCCGACTCAGGGGAGAGACCCAGTACTTC.